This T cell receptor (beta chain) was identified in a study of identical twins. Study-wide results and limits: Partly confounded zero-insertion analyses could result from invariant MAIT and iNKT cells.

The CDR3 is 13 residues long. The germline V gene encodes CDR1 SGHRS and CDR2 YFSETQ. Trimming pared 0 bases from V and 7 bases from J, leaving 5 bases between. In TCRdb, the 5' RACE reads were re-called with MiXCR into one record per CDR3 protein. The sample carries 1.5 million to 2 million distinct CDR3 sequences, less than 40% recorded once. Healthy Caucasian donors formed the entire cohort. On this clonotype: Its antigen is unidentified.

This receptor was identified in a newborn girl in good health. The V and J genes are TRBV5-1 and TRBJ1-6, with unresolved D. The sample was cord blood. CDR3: CASSLDSNSPLHF. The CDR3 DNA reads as TGCGCCAGCAGCTTGGACTCGAATTCACCCCTCCACTTT.